The rows below give T cell receptor beta chains drawn from one sample of a study of T cells in Graves' hyperthyroidism and ophthalmopathy. TCRdb analysed the multiplex PCR reads with MiXCR anew, one entry per CDR3 protein. Of some 350,000 distinct CDR3 sequences listed, around a quarter are singletons. The sequenced material came from blood. Source of these receptors: a man aged 45 to 65 with Graves' hyperthyroidism. Each CDR3 is given with its conserved first and last residue. The D gene is left open where the match is weak. Not all rows give a size; the values are once, few, many and, for expanded clones, a class.

size,V,J,D,DNA,CDR3
few,TRBV7-9,TRBJ2-7,.,TGTGCCAGCAGCGGTAGTAGGGCCTACGAGCAGTACTTC,CASSGSRAYEQYF
.,TRBV7-3,TRBJ2-3,.,TGTGCCAGCAAACAGACCTACACAGATACGCAGTATTTT,CASKQTYTDTQYF
.,TRBV19,TRBJ1-2,.,TGTGCCAGTAGTATAGACCCACCCGGACGCCCCGCTAACTATGGCTACACCTTC,CASSIDPPGRPANYGYTF
few,TRBV5-1,TRBJ2-3,TRBD2,TGCGCCAGCAGCTCCGGACTAGTTGGAGATACGCAGTATTTT,CASSSGLVGDTQYF
few,TRBV2,TRBJ1-2,.,TGTGCCAGCAGGACCTCAAGCTATGGCTACACCTTC,CASRTSSYGYTF
few,TRBV5-1,TRBJ2-1,TRBD2,TGCGCCAGCAGCGCGGGAGGACTTTACAATGAGCAGTTCTTC,CASSAGGLYNEQFF
many,TRBV28,TRBJ2-1,.,TGTGCCAGCAGTTTATATGGTGCCGTCAATGAGCAGTTCTTC,CASSLYGAVNEQFF
.,TRBV4-1,TRBJ1-5,.,TGCGCCAGCAGCCAAGACGTAGGGGCCGATCAGCCCCAGCATTTT,CASSQDVGADQPQHF
many,TRBV18,TRBJ2-7,.,TGTGCCAGCTCCCCGGGGGTCTACGAGCAGTACTTC,CASSPGVYEQYF
.,TRBV7-3,TRBJ2-3,TRBD2,TGTGCCAGCAGCGCACTAGCGGGAGGGACAAATACGCAGTATTTT,CASSALAGGTNTQYF
.,TRBV2,TRBJ2-1,TRBD2,TGTGCCAGCAGGCGGACTAGCGGGAGGGCCTACAATGAGCAGTTCTTC,CASRRTSGRAYNEQFF
.,TRBV4-1,TRBJ2-3,TRBD2,TGCGCCAGCAGCCAAGCGGGAGGGCCTACGATAGATACGCAGTATTTT,CASSQAGGPTIDTQYF
many,TRBV6-1,TRBJ2-1,.,TGTGCCAGCAGTGTTGGGAGGACCGGGGTGGATGAGCAGTTCTTC,CASSVGRTGVDEQFF
many,TRBV28,TRBJ2-3,TRBD1,TGTGCCAGCAGTTTAGGGACAGGGTACACAGATACGCAGTATTTT,CASSLGTGYTDTQYF
.,TRBV5-1,TRBJ2-5,.,TGCGCCAGCAGCTTGGCCCTTTCACTTGAAGAGACCCAGTACTTC,CASSLALSLEETQYF
many,TRBV3-1,TRBJ2-1,TRBD2,TGTGCCAGCAGCCAAGATCCCGGACTAGCGGCTTACAATGAGCAGTTCTTC,CASSQDPGLAAYNEQFF
.,TRBV20-1,TRBJ2-3,TRBD2,TGCAGTGCTAGAGAGGGGATCGGGAGGGGTGCAGATACGCAGTATTTT,CSAREGIGRGADTQYF
few,TRBV13,TRBJ2-5,TRBD1,TGTGCCAGCAGCTCCAACCCCTCGGACAGGGGGCTGGAGACCCAGTACTTC,CASSSNPSDRGLETQYF
.,TRBV12-3/TRBV12-4,TRBJ1-5,TRBD1,TGTGCCAGCAGTTGGGGGACAGTAAATAATCAGCCCCAGCATTTT,CASSWGTVNNQPQHF